The clone carrying this T cell receptor beta chain came up once. This entry comes from a study of OX40 agonist ivuxolimab in advanced cancers. Produced via immunoSEQ multiplex PCR; TCRdb's table is partial and in-frame only. The profile shows around 80,000 clones, around 87% of them singletons. The germline V gene encodes CDR1 LNHDA and CDR2 SQIVND (reference sequence). This CDR3 is 16 amino acids long. V trimming: 1 base; J trimming: 6 bases; junction bases outside the gene matches: 6. This receptor was taken from an adult with an advanced solid tumor such as melanoma, head and neck, liver or kidney cancer. The J gene is TRBJ1-4, the V gene TRBV19; 9 nucleotides agree with TRBD1. This material consisted of CD4+ or CD8+ T cells sorted from blood, taken in a trial of the OX40 agonist ivuxolimab. In DNA, the CDR3 is TGTGCCAGTAGTATAGGAAGGGACAGGGTTGATGAAAAACTGTTTTTT. This sequence encodes CASSIGRDRVDEKLFF.